The next 2 T cell receptor beta chains were all read from a single sample in a study of cytomegalovirus exposure and HLA in healthy donors. In the PCR, 60 Vbeta and 13 Jbeta primers were used. Repertoires were generated with immunoSEQ multiplex PCR, while TCRdb's copy carries only in-frame clones and drops some. The sample includes around 200,000 clones, 80% to 85% of them seen just once. Sequenced input: PBMCs. Receptor source: a woman aged 18-30 years in good health and CMV-seronegative.

The J gene is TRBJ1-2, the V gene TRBV4-2; a possible D gene is TRBD1 (5 bases). This CDR3 spans 12 amino acids. V lost 10 bases, J lost 3 bases, and 12 bases lay in between. The germline V gene encodes CDR1 LGHNA and CDR2 YNFKEQ. The DNA of the CDR3 is TGTGCCACCCTGACAGAATACTATGGCTACACCTTC. This translates into CATLTEYYGYTF.

The V gene is TRBV29-1, the J gene TRBJ2-1; 11 bases agree with TRBD1. Germline CDR1 is SQVTM and CDR2 is ANQGSEA. The V gene end was trimmed by 0 bases and the J gene end by 8 bases; junction bases not matched to a gene: 9. The CDR3 covers 16 residues. CDR3 region: CSVEDPKGQGAYEQFF. As DNA, the CDR3 is TGCAGCGTTGAAGATCCGAAAGGACAGGGGGCATATGAGCAGTTCTTC.